The 23 T cell receptor beta chains below all came from one sample that was sequenced in a study of blood T cell repertoires in COVID-19. The method was immunoSEQ multiplex PCR; TCRdb's version includes in-frame clones alone and lacks a portion of them. Among a few hundred thousand clones listed, around 87% were seen once. What was sequenced was PBMCs or T cells enriched from blood (not recorded which). These receptors all stem from a woman aged 50 to 60 who had recovered from COVID-19.

The chain carries TRBV19 and TRBJ1-3; D gene uncertain. With 7 bases removed from V and 0 bases from J, the gap between germline ends came to 10 bases. This CDR3 region has 14 residues. The germline CDR1 and CDR2 sequences are LNHDA and SQIVND (reference sequence). CDR3 coding DNA: TGTGCCAGTAACACAGAACCCTCTGGAAACACCATATATTTT. Protein product: CASNTEPSGNTIYF.

This clone has a single count. This chain uses TRBV3-1 (or the pseudogene TRBV3-2) with TRBJ2-1, with TRBD1 matching 7 bases. The CDR3 runs to 13 residues. Germline V CDR1 and CDR2: LGHDT, YNNKEL (reference sequence). V was pared by 3 bases and J by 8 bases, with 4 bases of the junction left unmatched. CDR3 sequence (DNA): TGTGCCAGCAGCCAGGGGACAGTCGATGAGCAGTTCTTC. Encoded protein: CASSQGTVDEQFF.

This sequence joins TRBV10-3 and TRBJ1-2; 9 bases fit TRBD1. Unmatched junction bases numbered 13, after V lost 11 bases and J lost 6 bases. The CDR3 runs 14 residues. CDR1 and CDR2 from the germline V gene are ENHRY and SYGVKD. The CDR3 spells CALGTGLSGDGYTF. CDR3 nucleotide sequence: TGTGCCCTCGGGACAGGGCTTTCCGGGGATGGCTACACCTTC.

The CDR3 spells CASSQIQGGETQYF. CDR3 DNA sequence: TGTGCCAGCAGCCAAATACAGGGAGGGGAGACCCAGTACTTC. This chain joins TRBV7-2 and TRBJ2-5, with D tentatively TRBD2 (7 bases). CDR1 and CDR2 (germline): SGHTA, FQGNSA. The CDR3 runs 14 residues. Trimming pared 5 bases from V and 5 bases from J, leaving 15 bases between.

The chain uses TRBV4-2 and TRBJ1-2, with 12 bases identical to TRBD1. Germline-derived CDR1 and CDR2 are LGHNA and YNFKEQ. The junction had 4 bases not matched to a gene; V was cut back by 2 bases and J by 3 bases. The CDR3 spans 16 residues. The chain's CDR3 is CASSQLGTGGDYGYTF. The DNA for the CDR3 is TGTGCCAGCAGCCAATTGGGGACAGGGGGCGACTATGGCTACACCTTC.

J is TRBJ2-3 and V is TRBV6-5; D gene uncertain. Germline-derived CDR1 and CDR2 are MNHEY and SVGAGI. CDR3 length: 11 amino acids. V was clipped by 8 bases and J by 7 bases, with 10 bases between them. The CDR3 sequence: CASQLVNTQYF. In DNA form, the CDR3 reads TGTGCCAGCCAACTGGTGAATACGCAGTATTTT.

The gene calls are TRBV7-9 and TRBJ1-2, with TRBD1 identical over 7 bases. CDR1 is SEHNR and CDR2 is FQNEAQ in the germline V gene (reference sequence). The CDR3 loop spans 15 amino acids. V lost 4 bases and J lost 8; bases outside the gene matches: 13. The CDR3 region has the DNA TGTGCCAGCAGCTCCACCGACAGGGTCTTTAAAGGCTACACCTTC. Translated, it gives CASSSTDRVFKGYTF.

The J gene is TRBJ1-2, the V gene TRBV19; 10 nucleotides align to TRBD1. Per germline, CDR1 LNHDA and CDR2 SQIVND (reference sequence). The V gene end was trimmed by 4 bases and the J gene end by 0 bases; junction bases not matched to a gene: 2. The CDR3 is 15 amino acids. DNA for the CDR3: TGTGCCAGTAGTAGACAGGGGGCTACTAACTATGGCTACACCTTC. Translating it yields CASSRQGATNYGYTF.

V and J are TRBV7-9 and TRBJ1-1, with a weak D call TRBD1 (5 bases). The CDR3 extends over 15 amino acids. V was trimmed by 2 bases and J by 6 bases, leaving 16 bases between them. Germline V gene lookup returns CDR1 SEHNR and CDR2 FQNEAQ (reference sequence). This chain's CDR3 is CASSLSLFGGAEAFF. The CDR3 nucleotides are TGTGCCAGCAGCTTATCTCTTTTTGGGGGGGCTGAAGCTTTCTTT.

The chain is built from TRBV27 and TRBJ1-6; the match to TRBD1 covers 9 bases. With V trimmed by 5 bases and J by 12 bases, 8 bases remained unmatched. CDR3 length equals 14 residues. Per germline, CDR1 MNHEY and CDR2 SMNVEV (reference sequence). The CDR3 DNA is TGTGCCAGCAGTCCGCAGGGGACAGGGATACCCCTCCACTTT. This translates into CASSPQGTGIPLHF.

V gene TRBV28 combines with J gene TRBJ2-1, with TRBD1 as a possible D gene (6 bases). The CDR3 contains 15 residues. Germline assignment: CDR1 MDHEN and CDR2 SYDVKM. The germline V and J ends were trimmed by 5 bases and 4 bases, with 15 bases remaining between them. CDR3 in DNA: TGTGCCAGCAGTCAGACAGGCGCCGGGTACAATGAGCAGTTCTTC. Protein product: CASSQTGAGYNEQFF.

The chain has TRBV30 and TRBJ2-5; 15 bases line up with TRBD2. CDR1 GTSNPN and CDR2 SVGIG come from the germline V gene (reference sequence). The V and J ends lost 0 bases and 4 bases, in that order; junction bases with no gene match: 6. The CDR3 has 17 amino acids. The CDR3 loop reads CAWSVGLAGGPGETQYF. CDR3 DNA: TGTGCCTGGAGTGTAGGACTAGCGGGGGGGCCAGGAGAGACCCAGTACTTC.

This rearrangement joins TRBV3-1 (or the pseudogene TRBV3-2) to TRBJ1-2; 7 bases line up with TRBD1. CDR1 and CDR2 from the germline V gene are LGHDT and YNNKEL (reference sequence). CDR3 length equals 17 residues. With V trimmed by 4 bases and J by 7 bases, 18 bases remained unmatched. CDR3 nucleotides: TGTGCCAGCAGCCCTACCGTGTTAGGGGGCAATAAGGGTGGCTACACCTTC. It codes for CASSPTVLGGNKGGYTF.

The chain employs TRBV24-1 and TRBJ1-1; tentatively, D is TRBD1 (5 bases). There are 13 residues in the CDR3. The V and J ends lost 7 bases and 4 bases respectively, with 12 bases between them. The germline V gene encodes CDR1 KGHDR and CDR2 SFDVKD. CDR3 DNA: TGTGCCACCAGGGGGCCCGGGGGCACTGAAGCTTTCTTT. Its protein is CATRGPGGTEAFF.

The chain combines TRBV20-1 with TRBJ1-1; no definite D call. Germline loops: CDR1 DFQATT, CDR2 SNEGSKA (reference sequence). V gave up 3 bases and J gave up 8 bases, with 16 bases separating them. The CDR3 has 13 residues. The CDR3 DNA reads as TGCAGTGCTAGTGGCGGTGTTCAGATAGAAGCTTTCTTT. This sequence encodes CSASGGVQIEAFF.

V is TRBV29-1 and J is TRBJ1-2; the D gene is possibly TRBD1 (6 bases). Trimming removed 4 bases from V and 8 bases from J, with 14 bases in between. The CDR3 sequence is 12 residues long. Germline V gives CDR1 SQVTM, CDR2 ANQGSEA. DNA for the CDR3: TGCAGCGTTGGCCGGACAACAGGGGGCTACACCTTC. This gives the protein CSVGRTTGGYTF.

Only a few counts were recorded for this clone. This rearrangement joins TRBV7-8 to TRBJ2-7; 7 bases map to TRBD1. This CDR3 comprises 15 residues. Germline CDR1 reads SGHVS; CDR2 reads FQNEAQ. V gave up 1 base and J gave up 2 bases; unmatched junction bases: 5. CDR3 residues: CASSLEGGKTYEQYF. In DNA form, the CDR3 reads TGTGCCAGCAGCTTAGAAGGGGGCAAAACCTACGAGCAGTACTTC.

The chain couples TRBV19 to TRBJ1-5, with 8 positions matching TRBD1. J was trimmed by 0 bases and V by 6 bases; bases with no gene match: 7. CDR3 length: 16 amino acids. The germline CDR1 and CDR2 sequences are LNHDA and SQIVND (reference sequence). The CDR3 loop reads CASSEDRVDSNQPQHF. The CDR3 coding sequence is TGTGCCAGTAGCGAGGACAGGGTAGATAGCAATCAGCCCCAGCATTTT.

V usage is TRBV20-1 and J usage is TRBJ1-5, with TRBD1 matching 9 bases. The J segment lost 6 bases and the V segment lost 3 bases, leaving 6 bases of the junction unmatched. The CDR3 extends over 14 amino acids. Per germline, CDR1 DFQATT and CDR2 SNEGSKA (reference sequence). CDR3 loop: CSASGGQGTQPQHF. The DNA of the CDR3 is TGCAGTGCTAGTGGGGGACAGGGTACTCAGCCCCAGCATTTT.

The V call is TRBV6-4, the J call TRBJ2-5; TRBD2 agrees at 7 bases. The CDR3 is 13 residues long. Germline CDR1 MRHNA, CDR2 SNTAGT. Trimming removed 4 bases from V and 5 bases from J; junction bases left unmatched: 4. The CDR3 protein is CASSGEAGETQYF. The CDR3 nucleotides read TGTGCCAGCAGTGGCGAAGCGGGGGAGACCCAGTACTTC.

The chain carries TRBV19 and TRBJ1-5; D uncertain. Germline V gives CDR1 LNHDA, CDR2 SQIVND (reference sequence). The CDR3 extends over 13 amino acids. V shed 5 bases and J shed 3 bases, with 8 bases lying between them. Written as DNA, the CDR3 is TGTGCCAGTAGTTTCCAGGTCAATCAGCCCCAGCATTTT. Its translation is CASSFQVNQPQHF. The variable domain in full, with the rest retrieved from reference TRBV19 and TRBJ1-5, is DGGITQSPKYLFRKEGQNVTLSCEQNLNHDAMYWYRQDPGQGLRLIYYSQIVNDFQKGDIAEGYSVSREKKESFPLTVTSAQKNPTAFYLCASSFQVNQPQHFGDGTRLSIL.

This chain connects TRBV30 to TRBJ2-7; tentative D call: TRBD2 (5 bases). The V end was cut by 2 bases, the J end by 0 bases, with 20 bases between. The CDR3 has 17 residues. CDR1 is GTSNPN and CDR2 is SVGIG in the germline V gene (reference sequence). The CDR3 reads CAWSWRRSSLHSYEQYF. The CDR3 region has the DNA TGTGCCTGGAGTTGGAGGCGGTCCAGCCTCCACTCCTACGAGCAGTACTTC.

The chain has TRBV6-2 or TRBV6-3 and TRBJ2-2; D is perhaps TRBD1 (6 bases). The CDR3 has 13 amino acids. CDR1 and CDR2 (germline): MNHEY, SVGEGT. Between the trimmed V and J ends, which lost 2 bases and 9 bases, there was a span of 10 bases. The DNA of the CDR3 is TGTGCCAGCAGTTACCAGGGGCCCCGGGAGCTGTTTTTT. Residues: CASSYQGPRELFF.